This TCR beta chain was found in a study of blood T cell repertoires in COVID-19. Study in general: COVID-19 samples from acute and convalescent phases originated in the United States, Italy and Spain. The analysed material was cDNA or gDNA that came from T cells, B-cell-depleted T cells, or PBMCs.

The CDR3 spans 18 residues. V was pared by 3 bases and J by 8 bases, with 15 bases of the junction left unmatched. Germline values: CDR1 MNHEY, CDR2 SMNVEV (reference sequence). Repertoires were generated with immunoSEQ multiplex PCR, while TCRdb's copy carries only in-frame clones and drops some. The sample shows around 400,000 clones, 88% of them seen only once. The source of this sequence is a woman younger than 35 who had been exposed to COVID-19. The V and J genes are TRBV27 and TRBJ2-1, with 11 bases matching TRBD2. Sequencing was done on a sample of PBMCs or T cells enriched from blood (not recorded which). This chain's CDR3 is CASSFLSSTSGGVYEQFF. The DNA for the CDR3 is TGTGCCAGCAGTTTCCTATCCTCTACTAGCGGGGGCGTCTATGAGCAGTTCTTC.